The clone carrying this T cell receptor (beta chain) showed up just a few times. Its antigen is not identified. TCRdb ran MiXCR on the 5' RACE reads and lists one entry per CDR3 protein. The table records approximately 260,000 distinct CDR3 sequences, roughly 16% of them present only once. This entry comes from a study of T-cell memory formation after mild COVID-19. Study-level points and caveats: Memory from before infection featured some responding clones, which suggests cross-reactive memory joined.

Deletions cut 4 bases from V and 6 bases from J, with 13 bases between. This CDR3 has 14 residues. Germline V gene sequence: CDR1 LGHNA, CDR2 YSLEER. Sequenced material: PBMCs or a T cell subset sorted from them (not recorded which). The J gene is TRBJ1-5, the V gene TRBV4-3, with D possibly matching TRBD1 (6 bases). The receptor's source is a man between 18 and 29 years old who had mild COVID-19 (a few samples of this study predate the infection). Cell type and time point are not known. The DNA of the CDR3 is TGCGCCAGCAGCCTAGACAGGTTTAGTCAGCCCCAGCATTTT. Its protein is CASSLDRFSQPQHF.